These 21 T cell receptor beta chains share one sample of origin, sequenced in a study of preoperative IRX-2 immunotherapy in early breast cancer. Documented treatment: preoperative locoregional IRX-2 cytokine immunotherapy. Using immunoSEQ multiplex PCR, the repertoire was profiled, and TCRdb retains in-frame clones only, with some absent. The repertoire holds 23,000 or so clones, with 85% to 90% as singletons. Here the sequenced sample was tumor tissue, taken after IRX-2 immunotherapy. The receptors were sampled from a human donor with breast cancer.

The rearrangement uses TRBV5-1 and TRBJ2-5, with 10 positions matching TRBD2. Germline CDR1 is SGHRS and CDR2 is YFSETQ. The CDR3 consists of 15 residues. Losses at the gene ends were 0 bases for V and 4 bases for J; bases not matched to a gene: 3. The CDR3 is CASSLVPSGRETQYF. The CDR3 bases are TGCGCCAGCAGCTTGGTACCTAGCGGGAGAGAGACCCAGTACTTC.

This clone was detected only a few times. This chain uses TRBV11-2 with TRBJ1-2; D remains unclear. The CDR3 runs to 15 residues. Trimming removed 5 bases at V and 7 bases at J, with 20 bases between. CDR1 is SGHAT, CDR2 FQNNGV, per germline. As DNA, the CDR3 is TGTGCCAGCAGCGGTACTAGCGGGAGGACGCTTGGCTACACCTTC. The encoded protein is CASSGTSGRTLGYTF.

The chain recombines TRBV19 with TRBJ2-7, with D tentatively TRBD1 or TRBD2 (6 bases each). In germline, CDR1 is LNHDA, CDR2 SQIVND (reference sequence). The germline V and J ends were trimmed by 2 bases and 2 bases, with 13 bases remaining between them. The CDR3 spans 15 residues. The CDR3, as DNA: TGTGCCAGTAGTATAATGGGGGGCCCCCCCTACGAGCAGTACTTC. Translated: CASSIMGGPPYEQYF.

The chain combines TRBV6-1 with TRBJ2-3; 11 bases line up with TRBD2. The CDR3 runs 14 residues. Trimming took 8 bases from V and 3 from J; bases not matched to a gene: 4. CDR1 is MNHNS, CDR2 SASEGT, per germline. This chain's CDR3 is CASSASGRTDTQYF. The CDR3 bases are TGTGCCAGCTCCGCTAGCGGGAGGACAGATACGCAGTATTTT.

This clone is a singleton in its sample. The chain employs TRBV6-5 and TRBJ2-2; D might be TRBD2 (6 bases). Trimming cost V 6 bases and J 8 bases, with 16 bases left between them. The CDR3 contains 14 residues. Germline V gene lookup returns CDR1 MNHEY and CDR2 SVGAGI. The CDR3 is CASRTSLGLGELFF. The CDR3, as DNA: TGTGCCAGCAGGACTAGTCTCGGATTGGGGGAGCTGTTTTTT.

The chain employs TRBV4-1 and TRBJ2-7; D may be TRBD1 (6 bases). V lost 0 bases and J 1 base, leaving 10 bases between the germline ends. Per germline, CDR1 MGHRA and CDR2 YSYEKL. CDR3 size: 15 residues. CDR3 region: CASSQDPDRSYEQYF. CDR3 sequence (DNA): TGCGCCAGCAGCCAAGATCCAGACAGGTCCTACGAGCAGTACTTC.

V gene TRBV7-2 combines with J gene TRBJ2-1, with D possibly matching TRBD2 (6 bases). Germline lookup yields CDR1 SGHTA and CDR2 FQGNSA. V lost 1 base to trimming and J lost 3 bases, with 13 bases between them. This CDR3 is 16 amino acids long. The CDR3 DNA follows: TGTGCCAGCAGCTTAGTCGGGCAGGGACTCTACAATGAGCAGTTCTTC. Amino acids: CASSLVGQGLYNEQFF.

The V gene is TRBV21-1, the J gene TRBJ2-7. TRBV21-1 is annotated as a pseudogene. The CDR3 loop spans 17 amino acids. The CDR3 loop is CASSKGLNGHRFYEQYF. In DNA form, the CDR3 reads TGTGCCAGCAGCAAAGGGTTAAACGGGCACCGGTTCTACGAGCAGTACTTC.

The chain recombines TRBV6-5 with TRBJ2-7; D might be TRBD1 (5 bases). V lost 5 bases to trimming and J lost 3 bases, with 14 bases between them. Germline CDR1 is MNHEY and CDR2 is SVGAGI. The CDR3 length is 14 residues. The CDR3 nucleotides read TGTGCCAGCAGTACTACCTTAGGGGACTACGAGCAGTACTTC. This translates into CASSTTLGDYEQYF.

The chain is built from TRBV7-9 and TRBJ2-1, with D uncertain. V was pared by 5 bases and J by 9 bases, with 11 bases between. There are 12 residues in the CDR3. Germline CDR1 SEHNR, CDR2 FQNEAQ (reference sequence). In DNA, the CDR3 is TGTGCCAGCAGCCACGACACGGTTGAGCAGTTCTTC. Its protein is CASSHDTVEQFF.

This clone has more than one count but fewer than ten. This chain joins TRBV30 and TRBJ2-2; D is unresolved. The CDR3 is made up of 14 amino acids. Germline values: CDR1 GTSNPN, CDR2 SVGIG (reference sequence). Between the trimmed V and J ends, which lost 4 bases and 2 bases, there was a span of 11 bases. The CDR3 bases are TGTGCCTGGAAACGCGGCCTTAACACCGGGGAGCTGTTTTTT. This codes for CAWKRGLNTGELFF.

The chain joins TRBV11-2 to TRBJ2-3, with D hard to call. V gave up 1 base and J gave up 3 bases, with 5 bases separating them. This CDR3 comprises 13 residues. Germline loops: CDR1 SGHAT, CDR2 FQNNGV. CDR3 bases: TGTGCCAGCAGCTTAGGAAGGACAGATACGCAGTATTTT. It translates to CASSLGRTDTQYF.

The V and J genes are TRBV19 and TRBJ2-7; the match to TRBD2 covers 11 bases. V trimming: 7 bases; J trimming: 1 base; junction bases outside the gene matches: 6. The germline V gene encodes CDR1 LNHDA and CDR2 SQIVND (reference sequence). The CDR3 runs to 15 residues. The CDR3 loop reads CASTPLAGGSYEQYF. The CDR3 DNA sequence: TGTGCCAGTACTCCCCTAGCGGGAGGTTCCTACGAGCAGTACTTC.

The rearrangement links TRBV9 to TRBJ2-5; 9 positions match TRBD2. Germline V CDR1 and CDR2: SGDLS, YYNGEE. V trimming: 4 bases; J trimming: 1 base; junction bases outside the gene matches: 8. The CDR3 consists of 16 residues. The CDR3 DNA is TGTGCCAGCAGCCTCGCATTAGCGGGGGTCCAAGAGACCCAGTACTTC. Encoded protein: CASSLALAGVQETQYF.

The V and J genes are TRBV5-6 and TRBJ1-4; D is ambiguous. The V end lost 0 bases, the J end lost 7 bases, and 16 bases lay between the germline ends. The CDR3 has 16 residues. Per the germline V gene, CDR1 is SGHDT and CDR2 is YYEEEE. The CDR3 DNA reads TGTGCCAGCAGCTTGGCCGGGTTCCCTCGGATTGAAAAACTGTTTTTT. As protein: CASSLAGFPRIEKLFF.

The V call is TRBV19, the J call TRBJ2-6, with D hard to call. This CDR3 has 15 residues. Trimming pared 2 bases from V and 1 base from J, leaving 6 bases between. Germline V gene lookup returns CDR1 LNHDA and CDR2 SQIVND (reference sequence). The CDR3 sequence: CASSIIGSGANVLTF. The CDR3 DNA follows: TGTGCCAGTAGTATAATAGGGTCTGGGGCCAACGTCCTGACTTTC.

The chain employs TRBV7-2 and TRBJ2-6; no definite D call. Germline CDR1 SGHTA, CDR2 FQGNSA. Trimming pared 5 bases from V and 2 bases from J, leaving 10 bases between. The CDR3 is 15 amino acids. CDR3 loop: CASSGRLPGANVLTF. CDR3 DNA: TGTGCCAGCAGCGGACGTCTCCCTGGGGCCAACGTCCTGACTTTC.

The V gene is TRBV12-5, the J gene TRBJ1-1; tentative D call: TRBD1 (6 bases). V was trimmed by 4 bases and J by 0 bases, leaving 15 bases between them. In germline, CDR1 is LGHNT, CDR2 FRNRAP. The CDR3 runs 16 residues. CDR3 sequence (DNA): TGTGCTAGTGGTTCCCCCCCAGGGGTCATGAACACTGAAGCTTTCTTT. Its translation is CASGSPPGVMNTEAFF.

The V call is TRBV6-1, the J call TRBJ2-3; 10 bases are a match to TRBD1. The CDR3 is 16 amino acids. The trim removed 4 bases at V and 2 bases at J, leaving 6 bases unmatched. Germline CDR1 and CDR2: MNHNS and SASEGT. CDR3 amino acids: CASSGGGTGATDTQYF. The CDR3 bases are TGTGCCAGCAGTGGGGGCGGGACAGGGGCCACAGATACGCAGTATTTT.

V is TRBV11-2 and J is TRBJ1-4; D remains ambiguous. Germline assignment: CDR1 SGHAT and CDR2 FQNNGV. The CDR3 loop spans 15 amino acids. The V end was cut by 3 bases, the J end by 0 bases, with 8 bases between. The CDR3 here is CASSFVPTTNEKLFF. DNA of the CDR3: TGTGCCAGCAGCTTCGTCCCAACAACTAATGAAAAACTGTTTTTT.

The chain has TRBV18 and TRBJ1-3, with 10 bases matching TRBD1. Looked up from germline, CDR1 is KGHSH and CDR2 is LQKENI. The ends lost 4 bases at V and 3 bases at J; junction bases unmatched: 6. This CDR3 is built from 16 residues. The CDR3 DNA sequence: TGTGCCAGCTCACAGGACAGGGGGAGAAATGGAAACACCATATATTTT. It codes for CASSQDRGRNGNTIYF.